This T cell receptor beta chain is drawn from a study of PD-1 blockade in classical Hodgkin lymphoma. Study-wide results and caveats: Those achieving complete response showed baseline diversity like newly diagnosed patients. Later analyses included only patients treated at least 1 year post-ASCT. By C4D1, CD4+ diversity increased significantly, especially in complete responders.

The CDR3 is made up of 14 amino acids. Germline assignment: CDR1 MNHEY and CDR2 SVGAGI. Trimming took off 2 bases at V and 3 bases at J, with 7 bases between the two ends. This table comes from immunoSEQ multiplex PCR, and its TCRdb copy is limited to in-frame clones, with some not included. The sample has about 40,000 clones; over 70% are singletons. With respect to this clone: Its antigen remains unknown.

Every one of the patients relapsed after autologous stem cell transplantation (brentuximab vedotin exposure was variable). The study recorded best responses of complete response, partial response or progressive disease. The chain links TRBV6-5 to TRBJ1-4, with D unresolved. The specimen comprised peripheral blood mononuclear cells (PBMCs), sampled at baseline. This TCR came from a human donor with classical Hodgkin lymphoma. The CDR3 spells CASSYGQANEKLFF. Written as DNA, the CDR3 is TGTGCCAGCAGTTACGGTCAGGCTAATGAAAAACTGTTTTTT.